This T cell receptor (beta chain) was observed in a study of blood T cell repertoires in COVID-19. Study-level background: The study drew acute and convalescent COVID-19 samples from the United States, Italy and Spain.

Authors' methods: Cell counts per sample came from amplifying reference gene primers. Produced via immunoSEQ multiplex PCR; TCRdb's table is partial and in-frame only. That table is the source of V, J and clone size, and D and trimming were worked out from the DNA. The sample has 250,000 to 300,000 clones, 81% seen once. This clonotype was obtained from a woman aged 55 to 70 with active or convalescent COVID-19. What was sequenced was peripheral blood.

In nucleotides, the CDR3 is TGTGCCAGCAGCCCCGCCGGGAGGAGGCTCAATGGCTACACCTTC. It specifies CASSPAGRRLNGYTF. The chain joins TRBV11-2 to TRBJ1-2; D unclear. CDR3 length equals 15 residues. Germline V gene lookup returns CDR1 SGHAT and CDR2 FQNNGV. Trimming removed 5 bases at V and 6 bases at J, with 19 bases between. Full variable domain (remainder filled in from reference TRBV11-2 and TRBJ1-2): EAGVAQSPRYKIIEKRQSVAFWCNPISGHATLYWYQQILGQGPKLLIQFQNNGVVDDSQLPKDRFSAERLKGVDSTLKIQPAKLEDSAVYLCASSPAGRRLNGYTFGSGTRLTVV.